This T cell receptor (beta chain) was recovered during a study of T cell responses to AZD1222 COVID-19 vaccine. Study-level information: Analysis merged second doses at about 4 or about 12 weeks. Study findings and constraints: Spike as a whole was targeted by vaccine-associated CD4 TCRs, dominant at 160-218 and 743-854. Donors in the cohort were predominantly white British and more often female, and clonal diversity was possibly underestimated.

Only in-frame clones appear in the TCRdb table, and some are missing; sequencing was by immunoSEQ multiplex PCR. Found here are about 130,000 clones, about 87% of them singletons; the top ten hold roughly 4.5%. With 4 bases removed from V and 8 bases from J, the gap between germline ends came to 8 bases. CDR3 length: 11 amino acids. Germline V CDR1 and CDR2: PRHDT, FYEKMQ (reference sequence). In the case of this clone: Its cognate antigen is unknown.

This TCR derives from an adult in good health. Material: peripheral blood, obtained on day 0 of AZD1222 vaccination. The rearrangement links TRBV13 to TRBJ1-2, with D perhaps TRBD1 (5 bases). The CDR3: CASSWGDGYTF. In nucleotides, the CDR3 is TGTGCCAGCAGCTGGGGGGACGGCTACACCTTC. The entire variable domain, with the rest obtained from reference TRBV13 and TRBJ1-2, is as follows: AAGVIQSPRHLIKEKRETATLKCYPIPRHDTVYWYQQGPGQDPQFLISFYEKMQSDKGSIPDRFSAQQFSDYHSELNMSSLELGDSALYFCASSWGDGYTFGSGTRLTVV.